This is a list of T cell receptor beta chains from one sample in a study of human T cells and chemical hapten exposure. One entry per CDR3 protein results from TCRdb running MiXCR on the RACE reads. The table lists over 300,000 distinct CDR3 sequences, approximately 5.1% of them singletons. The sequencing here drew on whole blood, taken in connection with sensitization to the hapten diphenylcyclopropenone (DPC). The receptors shown here come from a woman in her forties or fifties with alopecia areata. Some clones in this sample may be carry-over from other donors' samples. Each CDR3 is given with its conserved first and last residue. A D gene is named only where the DNA matches it firmly. For some rows the clone size is stated as once, few or many, or as a class when expanded; others skip it.

-	12	TRBJ1-4	-	TRBV20-1	TGCAGTGCTAGAGATCAGGCCGAAAAACTGTTTTTT	CSARDQAEKLFF
-	14	TRBJ2-7	many	TRBV5-8	TGTGCCAGCAGCCAACAGTACAGGGAGTACGAGCAGTACTTC	CASSQQYREYEQYF
-	12	TRBJ1-5	few	TRBV20-1	TGCAGTGCCGGGAGGGTCCTAGGGCCCCAGCATTTT	CSAGRVLGPQHF
-	18	TRBJ2-5	-	TRBV27	TGTGCCAGCAGTTTAAACCTACGACAGTCGGGGAGGCAAGAGACCCAGTACTTC	CASSLNLRQSGRQETQYF
TRBD1	14	TRBJ1-1	few	TRBV4-3	TGCGCCAGCAGCCGGGAACAGGGGCACACTGAAGCTTTCTTT	CASSREQGHTEAFF
TRBD1	13	TRBJ1-2	-	TRBV2	TGTGCCAGCCCTGCGGGACAGGCTATAGGCTACACCTTC	CASPAGQAIGYTF
TRBD1	15	TRBJ2-7	many	TRBV6-5	TGTGCCAGCAGTTACGCGGGACAGGGGACCTACGAGCAGTACTTC	CASSYAGQGTYEQYF
-	12	TRBJ2-7	-	TRBV27	TGTGCCAGCAGTTTCCAGGGAGGCGAGCAGTACTTC	CASSFQGGEQYF
-	16	TRBJ2-7	-	TRBV7-9	TGTGCCAGCAGCGCGTTCGCCGGGACGGGCTCCTACGAGCAGTACTTC	CASSAFAGTGSYEQYF
-	14	TRBJ1-5	few	TRBV27	TGTGCCAGCAGCCCCAGAGGGGCCTATCAGCCCCAGCATTTT	CASSPRGAYQPQHF
TRBD1	16	TRBJ2-1	many	TRBV27	TGTGCCAGCAGTTTACGGGGGACAGGGCCCTACAATGAGCAGTTCTTC	CASSLRGTGPYNEQFF
TRBD1	13	TRBJ1-1	many	TRBV6-1	TGTGCCAGCAGTGGATACAGGGGGCTCGGAGCTTTCTTT	CASSGYRGLGAFF
-	15	TRBJ1-6	few	TRBV6-1	TGTGCCAGCAGTGAACGGACGGTCTATAATTCACCCCTCCACTTT	CASSERTVYNSPLHF
-	14	TRBJ2-3	-	TRBV7-3	TGTGCCAGCAGCTTGGCCGGGGCCCGAGATACGCAGTATTTT	CASSLAGARDTQYF
TRBD1	14	TRBJ2-5	many	TRBV29-1	TGCAGCGTTTACAGGGGGCGCGTTGGAGAGACCCAGTACTTC	CSVYRGRVGETQYF
TRBD1	13	TRBJ2-4	many	TRBV29-1	TGCAGCGTTGATTGGACAGGGGGGAACATTCAGTACTTC	CSVDWTGGNIQYF
-	12	TRBJ1-1	-	TRBV20-1	TGCAGTGCTGGGACTTTGAACACTGAAGCTTTCTTT	CSAGTLNTEAFF
-	16	TRBJ1-5	few	TRBV7-8	TGTGCCAGCAGCTTAGCGACGACATTTACCAATCAGCCCCAGCATTTT	CASSLATTFTNQPQHF
-	15	TRBJ2-3	many	TRBV7-2	TGTGCCAGCAGCTCCAACGGCGGATACACAGATACGCAGTATTTT	CASSSNGGYTDTQYF
-	17	TRBJ1-2	-	TRBV5-1	TGCGCCAGCAGCTCCCAAACAGGGTCTAAGGCCTTATATGGCTACACCTTC	CASSSQTGSKALYGYTF
TRBD2	15	TRBJ2-7	many	TRBV3-1	TGTGCCAGCAGCCAAGACCCGGGACTAGCGGGAGTGGAGTACTTC	CASSQDPGLAGVEYF
-	12	TRBJ2-2	few	TRBV20-1	TGCAGTGCTAGAGCCCTCCCCGGGGAGCTGTTTTTT	CSARALPGELFF
TRBD1	15	TRBJ1-5	-	TRBV19	TGTGCCAGTAGCACCGGACAGGTACTCAATCAGCCCCAGCATTTT	CASSTGQVLNQPQHF
TRBD1	14	TRBJ2-1	few	TRBV5-1	TGCGCCAGCAGCCGGGACAGGGGGCGCGATGAGCAGTTCTTC	CASSRDRGRDEQFF
-	18	TRBJ2-3	many	TRBV3-1	TGTGCCAGCAGCCGCGGACTAGGGGGGGTGAGGGCCACAGATACGCAGTATTTT	CASSRGLGGVRATDTQYF
-	12	TRBJ2-1	many	TRBV20-1	TGCAGTGCCCAACCACCCATGAATGAGCAGTTCTTC	CSAQPPMNEQFF
-	15	TRBJ2-1	many	TRBV29-1	TGCAGCGCAGAAGGTGGGCTAGACCGACACAATGAGCAGTTCTTC	CSAEGGLDRHNEQFF
-	14	TRBJ1-4	many	TRBV19	TGTGCCAGTAGTATATCAAGGGCGGAGGAAAAACTGTTTTTT	CASSISRAEEKLFF
-	15	TRBJ2-5	few	TRBV7-2	TGTGCCAGCAGCTTCTCCCCCGTCACTGGAGAGACCCAGTACTTC	CASSFSPVTGETQYF
TRBD1	16	TRBJ2-7	many	TRBV7-9	TGTGCCAGCAGCTTCTCAACCGGGACAGGATCCTACGAGCAGTACTTC	CASSFSTGTGSYEQYF
TRBD2	20	TRBJ2-3	few	TRBV18	TGTGCCAGCTCACGACGGCTCAGGCGGGAGGGCCCTTCAAGCACAGATACGCAGTATTTT	CASSRRLRREGPSSTDTQYF
TRBD1	16	TRBJ2-5	few	TRBV6-5	TGTGCCAGCAGCCCCGGGACAGGGGGTGCGAGAGAGACCCAGTACTTC	CASSPGTGGARETQYF